Listed below are T cell receptor beta chains from one sample, sequenced in a study of T cells in Graves' hyperthyroidism and ophthalmopathy. TCRdb analysed the multiplex PCR reads with MiXCR anew, one entry per CDR3 protein. The sample yields more than 650,000 distinct CDR3 sequences, 14% seen once. Sequenced sample: blood. The receptor source for this set is a woman under 30 with Graves' hyperthyroidism. Each CDR3 is given with its conserved first and last residue. D genes are given only for firm matches. Some rows mark clone size as missing; the rest say once, few, many or name a class of expanded clone.

v_call	j_call	clone_size	d_call	cdr3_nt	cdr3_aa
TRBV20-1	TRBJ2-5	many	.	TGCAGTGCCAACTTGGGCTCGAAGGTGGCCCAGTACTTC	CSANLGSKVAQYF
TRBV29-1	TRBJ1-2	few	TRBD1	TGCAGCGTTCGGGACAGGGGGTCGACTGGCTACACCTTC	CSVRDRGSTGYTF
TRBV20-1	TRBJ1-2	.	.	TGCAGTGCTAGAGGGAACCCATCTAACTATGGCTACACCTTC	CSARGNPSNYGYTF
TRBV6-1	TRBJ2-1	.	TRBD2	TGTGCCAGCATAGGCGGGGGGGCCTGGGGGTACAATGAGCAGTTCTTC	CASIGGGAWGYNEQFF
TRBV2	TRBJ2-6	few	.	TGTGCCACCGCGGCAGAAAGCTCTGGTGCCAACGTCCTGACTTTC	CATAAESSGANVLTF
TRBV5-6	TRBJ2-2	.	.	TGTGCCAGCAGCTTGGAATCTTGGCAGGACATAAAGAACACCGGGGAGCTGTTTTTT	CASSLESWQDIKNTGELFF
TRBV18	TRBJ2-2	.	TRBD2	TGTGCCAGCTCACCGGGACTAGCGCTCACCGGGGAGCTGTTTTTT	CASSPGLALTGELFF
TRBV7-2	TRBJ2-1	many	.	TGTGCCAGCAGCTTGGACAGTCATTACAATGAGCAGTTCTTC	CASSLDSHYNEQFF
TRBV5-1	TRBJ2-7	few	.	TGCGCCAGCAGCTCAGCCTCCGGGACCGTCCTCTCCTACGAGCAGTACTTC	CASSSASGTVLSYEQYF
TRBV7-2	TRBJ1-3	few	.	TGTGCCAGCAGACTTAATCAAGCTTCTGGAAACACCATATATTTT	CASRLNQASGNTIYF
TRBV18	TRBJ2-1	few	TRBD2	TGTGCCAGCTCACCACCGTGGCTAGCGGGAGATCCACTTTACAATGAGCAGTTCTTC	CASSPPWLAGDPLYNEQFF
TRBV4-3	TRBJ2-3	many	.	TGCGCCAGCAGCCAAGAGGCGAGCGGCGGAGGCTGGAAGGATACGCAGTATTTT	CASSQEASGGGWKDTQYF
TRBV9	TRBJ1-3	once	TRBD1	TGTGCCAGCAGCCCGGGGACAGTTCTCTCTGGAAACACCATATATTTT	CASSPGTVLSGNTIYF
TRBV12-3/TRBV12-4	TRBJ2-1	few	.	TGTGCCAGCAGCTCCGCGGACCAAGGAGCTTACAATGAGCAGTTCTTC	CASSSADQGAYNEQFF
TRBV20-1	TRBJ2-1	many	TRBD2	TGCAGTGCTAGAAGGGGGACTAGCCAAGGACATGAGCAGTTCTTC	CSARRGTSQGHEQFF
TRBV5-4	TRBJ2-3	.	.	TGTGCCAGCAGCTTGGCAGCGGCAGATACGCAGTATTTT	CASSLAAADTQYF
TRBV20-1	TRBJ2-7	many	TRBD2	TGCAGTGCTAGAGATAATGGCGGGAGGACCTCCTACGAGCAGTGCTTC	CSARDNGGRTSYEQCF
TRBV4-3	TRBJ1-1	.	.	TGCGCCAGCAACCAAATGTTGTCAGCACTTGAAGCTTTCTTT	CASNQMLSALEAFF
TRBV3-1	TRBJ1-1	many	TRBD1	TGTGCCAGCAGCCCTCCCGGGGACAGCGCCCTCGCTTTCTTT	CASSPPGDSALAFF
TRBV28	TRBJ2-5	few	TRBD1	TGTGCCAGCAGTTCCCCCGCCAGGGGGCAAGAGACCCAGTACTTC	CASSSPARGQETQYF
TRBV7-9	TRBJ1-1	.	.	TGTGCCAGCAGCTTAATGGGGGTTGAAGCTTTCTTT	CASSLMGVEAFF
TRBV4-2	TRBJ2-7	.	.	TGTGCCAGCAGCCGGACCCCCCACCCAACTCTTTACGAGCAGTACTTC	CASSRTPHPTLYEQYF
TRBV29-1	TRBJ2-2	.	TRBD1	TGCAGCGTGCAGGGGGCGCGAGGCACCGGGGAGCTGTTTTTT	CSVQGARGTGELFF
TRBV7-9	TRBJ2-1	.	.	TGTGCCAGCAGCTTAATCCAGAGGTCCTCCTACAATGAGCAGTTCTTC	CASSLIQRSSYNEQFF
TRBV24-1	TRBJ2-3	.	.	TGTGCCACCAGTGATTTGCAGACAGCCACAGATACGCAGTATTTT	CATSDLQTATDTQYF
TRBV12-3/TRBV12-4	TRBJ2-7	many	TRBD1	TGTGCCAGCAGTTCACAATTACGCAGAGCCGGGACAGGGGGCTCATACGAGCAGTACTTC	CASSSQLRRAGTGGSYEQYF
TRBV12-3/TRBV12-4	TRBJ2-2	.	.	TGTGCCAGCACCCCCTGGAGGGGGAGCGGAACCGGGGAGCTGTTTTTT	CASTPWRGSGTGELFF
TRBV2	TRBJ2-3	many	.	TGTGCCAGCAGTGTCTCCGACAGCCAAGATACGCAGTATTTT	CASSVSDSQDTQYF
TRBV5-1	TRBJ1-2	many	.	TGCGCCAGCAGCATGTCTCTTGAGCAGAACATCTATGGCTACACCTTC	CASSMSLEQNIYGYTF
TRBV9	TRBJ2-6	few	.	TGTGCCAGCAGCGTAGCACACAGACCCTCTGGGGCCAACGTCCTGACTTTC	CASSVAHRPSGANVLTF
TRBV20-1	TRBJ2-7	few	.	TGCAGTGCTAGAGAGGCTCTTGACTACGAGCAGTACTTC	CSAREALDYEQYF
TRBV14	TRBJ1-1	.	.	TGTGCCAGCAGCTATGGACGGTACACTGAAGCTTTCTTT	CASSYGRYTEAFF
TRBV2	TRBJ2-7	few	.	TGTGCCAGCAGGCCCTTGGACGGACGCTACGAGCAGTACTTC	CASRPLDGRYEQYF
TRBV4-1	TRBJ2-5	.	.	TGCGCCAGCAGCCAATTCCCCGGACAAGAGACCCAGTACTTC	CASSQFPGQETQYF
TRBV6-2/TRBV6-3	TRBJ2-3	.	.	TGTGCCAGCAGAGATTACGTAACGCAGTATTTT	CASRDYVTQYF
TRBV6-5	TRBJ1-2	few	.	TGTGCCAGCAGCAATGACTATGGCTACACCTTC	CASSNDYGYTF
TRBV5-1	TRBJ2-7	many	.	TGCGCCAGCAGCTTGGGGACGGTGGGAGACGAGCAGTACTTC	CASSLGTVGDEQYF
TRBV7-9	TRBJ2-3	many	.	TGTGCCAGCAGCTCGACACAGGTAGTCCACACCACAGATACGCAGTATTTT	CASSSTQVVHTTDTQYF
TRBV5-1	TRBJ1-1	many	.	TGCGCCAGCAGACGACAGACAAACACTGAAGCTTTCTTT	CASRRQTNTEAFF
TRBV20-1	TRBJ1-1	.	TRBD1	TGCAGTGCTCGGGACAGGGGGCGCGGCACTGAAGCTTTCTTT	CSARDRGRGTEAFF
TRBV29-1	TRBJ2-6	.	.	TGCAGCGTTTCCGGGACTGGGGCCAACGTCCTGACTTTC	CSVSGTGANVLTF
TRBV7-9	TRBJ2-5	few	.	TGTGCCAGCAGCTCCCTACCGGGACGGGAAGAGACCCAGTACTTC	CASSSLPGREETQYF
TRBV5-8	TRBJ2-7	few	.	TGTGCCAGCAGACAGGGACCAACCGAAGGGGAGCAGTACTTC	CASRQGPTEGEQYF
TRBV7-2	TRBJ2-7	many	.	TGTGCCAGCAGCTTACCAAGTTGGGGACTCTCCCACGAGCAGTACTTC	CASSLPSWGLSHEQYF
TRBV6-6	TRBJ1-1	many	.	TGTGCCAGCAGTTACAGGCAGGGTGGGACTGAAGCTTTCTTT	CASSYRQGGTEAFF
TRBV20-1	TRBJ2-5	.	TRBD2	TGCAGTGCTAGCTCGGGAGGGCAAGAGACCCAGTACTTC	CSASSGGQETQYF
TRBV7-6	TRBJ2-1	.	TRBD2	TGTGCCAGCAGCCCGGTGACAGGGGGGCACCGACGACTAGCGGGAGTCAATGAGCAGTTCTTC	CASSPVTGGHRRLAGVNEQFF
TRBV20-1	TRBJ2-7	.	TRBD1	TGCAGTGCAGGCGCGGGACAGGGTGATAACGAGCAGTACTTC	CSAGAGQGDNEQYF
TRBV30	TRBJ1-5	many	TRBD1	TGTGCCTGGAGATCGCAAGCAGGGGGCCGACAGCCCCAGCATTTT	CAWRSQAGGRQPQHF
TRBV5-6	TRBJ2-2	few	TRBD2	TGTGTCAGCAGCTTTTGGACTAGCGGGGACCCTAACACCGGGGAGCTGTTTTTT	CVSSFWTSGDPNTGELFF